The entry below gives a single T cell receptor (beta chain) sequence along with its context. CDR3 length equals 16 residues. CDR1 is SEHNR and CDR2 is FQNEAQ in the germline V gene (reference sequence). Unmatched junction bases numbered 7, after V lost 5 bases and J lost 0 bases. The table came from immunoSEQ multiplex PCR; TCRdb's copy has only in-frame clones and leaves some out. In the table there are more than 250,000 clones, around 90% of which are singletons. This sample was taken from a study of cytomegalovirus exposure and HLA in healthy donors. Input material: PBMCs. The TCR comes from a woman between 25 and 40 years old in good health and CMV-seronegative. This chain uses TRBV7-9 with TRBJ2-7; 10 bases line up with TRBD1. CDR3 sequence reads: CASSPAGTGASYEQYF. CDR3 sequence (DNA): TGTGCCAGCAGCCCCGCCGGGACAGGGGCCTCCTACGAGCAGTACTTC. Complete variable domain (other parts from reference TRBV7-9 and TRBJ2-7): DTGVSQNPRHKITKRGQNVTFRCDPISEHNRLYWYRQTLGQGPEFLTYFQNEAQLEKSRLLSDRFSAERPKGSFSTLEIQRTEQGDSAMYLCASSPAGTGASYEQYFGPGTRLTVT.